Listed below are T cell receptor beta chains from one sample, sequenced in a study of cytomegalovirus exposure and HLA in healthy donors. The assay was immunoSEQ multiplex PCR, and TCRdb's table has in-frame clones only and misses some. Of approximately 69,000 clones in the sample, roughly 74% were seen once. The specimen was PBMCs. The receptors here all came from a woman aged 25 to 39 in good health and CMV-seropositive. The CDR3 runs from the conserved cysteine through the conserved F or W. The D gene is left open where the match is weak.

>NA|TRBV10-3
CAISELDRLNTEAFF
>NA|TRBV30
CAWSPLEPGDTEAFF
>NA|TRBV28
CASTRRYEQYF
>TRBD1|TRBV2
CASRRDRGLFQPQHF
>NA|TRBV7-3
CASSQTPDLHEQFF
>TRBD2|TRBV5-1
CASSLRTSGHNEQFF
>NA|TRBV5-1
CASSLGQSYEQYF
>NA|TRBV29-1
CSVVGTVRLNEQFF
>TRBD2|TRBV30
CAWSATSGELSSYNEQFF
>NA|TRBV2
CASRWAEEGYTF
>NA|TRBV7-2
CASRGGTLNTGELFF
>TRBD2|TRBV5-1
CASSLEQRLAGGEQFF
>TRBD1|TRBV7-8
CASSFRTGGNEQFF
>NA|TRBV7-6
CASSPGQLYGYTF
>NA|TRBV18
CASSPGLRETQYF
>TRBD2|TRBV7-8
CASSTRTSGSTDTQYF
>NA|TRBV9
CARPTVHEAFF
>TRBD2|TRBV5-1
CASSRTSGSSYEQYF
>TRBD2|TRBV11-1
CASSPRTSGRVYNEQFF
>NA|TRBV21-1
CAGGWGGRYGYTF
>NA|TRBV7-2
CASSLALDSLHTDTQYF
>TRBD2|TRBV7-9
CASSQTSGNTGELFF
>NA|TRBV28
CASSFSRINEQYF